The clone carrying this TCR beta chain was counted only a few times. The same CDR3 also results from other DNA sequences found in this sample. This entry comes from a study of shared clonotypes between healthy human individuals. The germline V gene encodes CDR1 SGHRS and CDR2 YFSETQ. The CDR3 is 13 amino acids. The V gene lost 2 bases and the J gene lost 0 bases, with 3 bases spanning the gap. Profiling relied on immunoSEQ multiplex PCR, and the TCRdb table lists in-frame clones only, not all of them. The sample contains 2 million to 2.5 million clones, approximately 94% of which appear only once. The sample comprised naive CD4+ T cells from PBMCs. Subset defined: CD45RA+ positively selected. The receptor's source is a man aged 18 to 29 in good health. Some clones in this sample may be carry-over from other donors' samples. The chain couples TRBV5-1 to TRBJ1-3; D is undetermined. The CDR3 bases are TGCGCCAGCAGCTTAAGCTCTGGAAACACCATATATTTT. Amino acid sequence: CASSLSSGNTIYF.